The T cell receptor beta chain described here comes from a study of T cells after yellow fever vaccination. Study findings and constraints: Most clones from primary vaccination resurfaced after the booster (about 96% CD4, more than 75% CD8). Nearly all vaccine-responding clonotypes were undetectable in sorted memory subsets on day 0.

Generation of TCR cDNA used 5'RACE template switching (which added a universal primer site and UMIs). TCRdb reprocessed the 5' RACE reads via MiXCR and lists one record per CDR3 protein. The sample records some 10,000 distinct CDR3 sequences, 4% to 6% being singletons. CDR3 length: 15 residues. Germline V lookup: CDR1 LGHDT, CDR2 YNNKEL (reference sequence). As concerns this clonotype: Compared with germline, one end of the junction differs, possibly owing to a read error.

The TCR comes from a man between 18 and 29 years old who received the YFV17D yellow fever vaccine. The gene calls are TRBV3-1 and TRBJ2-3; D gene ambiguous. Here the sequenced sample was PBMCs, either bulk or a sorted T-cell subset (CD4+, CD8+, memory, or dextramer-sorted; not recorded which), taken around 15 days after the first yellow fever vaccination. The CDR3 bases are TGTGCCTGCAGCCAACCGGTCCCTTGCACAGATACGCAGTATTTT. This sequence encodes CACSQPVPCTDTQYF.